The 30 T cell receptor beta chains below were found in one sample sequenced in a study of blood T cells in healthy people across ages. For the second PCR, which ran for about 6 to 11 cycles, a sample-barcoded 5' primer and a J-beta primer mix were used. TCRdb reanalysed the 5' RACE reads using MiXCR and keeps one entry per CDR3 protein. The sample yields under 1 million distinct CDR3 sequences, roughly 44% seen once. The sequencing sample was made of blood. Receptors were obtained from a man in his 60s in good health.

V is TRBV11-3 and J is TRBJ2-3; 7 bases fit TRBD2. The germline V gene has CDR1 SGHNT and CDR2 YENEEA. The CDR3 has 13 amino acids. After removal of 4 bases from V and 7 bases from J, the junction contained 5 bases not matched to a gene. CDR3 nucleotide sequence: TGTGCCAGCAGCTGGGAGCGGGACCATACGCAGTATTTT. Its translation is CASSWERDHTQYF.

The V and J genes are TRBV4-1 and TRBJ2-1; D perhaps matches TRBD2 (6 bases). CDR3 length: 15 residues. CDR1 is MGHRA, CDR2 YSYEKL, per germline. Trimming removed 1 base at V and 6 bases at J, with 13 bases between. CDR3 nucleotides: TGCGCCAGCAGCCAAGGTCGGGGGAGAAGCAATGAGCAGTTCTTC. Its protein is CASSQGRGRSNEQFF.

CDR3 loop: CASTETGFNEQFF. CDR3 in DNA: TGTGCCAGCACCGAAACTGGTTTCAATGAGCAGTTCTTC. The chain has TRBV7-2 and TRBJ2-1, with D unresolved. The CDR3 loop spans 13 amino acids. Germline lookup yields CDR1 SGHTA and CDR2 FQGNSA. Between the trimmed V and J ends, which lost 7 bases and 6 bases, there was a span of 13 bases.

This clonotype came up a few times. The chain is built from TRBV5-1 and TRBJ1-4, with D possibly TRBD1 on 6 matching bases. The CDR3 runs 13 residues. Looked up from germline, CDR1 is SGHRS and CDR2 is YFSETQ. The V gene lost 4 bases and the J gene lost 5 bases, with 9 bases spanning the gap. The CDR3: CASSNTGNEKLFF. The CDR3 DNA is TGCGCCAGCAGCAATACAGGGAATGAAAAACTGTTTTTT. The full variable domain, rest sourced from reference TRBV5-1 and TRBJ1-4, is KAGVTQTPRYLIKTRGQQVTLSCSPISGHRSVSWYQQTPGQGLQFLFEYFSETQRNKGNFPGRFSGRQFSNSRSEMNVSTLELGDSALYLCASSNTGNEKLFFGSGTQLSVL.

This clonotype was counted only a few times. The chain uses TRBV29-1 and TRBJ1-1, with 7 positions matching TRBD1. Germline CDR1 reads SQVTM; CDR2 reads ANQGSEA. V shed 5 bases and J 10 bases; nucleotides not matched to a gene: 19. The CDR3 covers 15 residues. The CDR3 reads CSVQGSGQRTLGAFF. DNA for the CDR3: TGCAGCGTTCAGGGCTCGGGACAGCGGACCCTGGGAGCTTTCTTT.

The rearrangement links TRBV11-2 to TRBJ2-5; 8 nucleotides line up with TRBD2. This CDR3 contains 15 residues. Looked up from germline, CDR1 is SGHAT and CDR2 is FQNNGV. Trimming at V came to 3 bases and at J to 2 bases, leaving 5 bases not matched to a gene. The CDR3 DNA follows: TGTGCCAGCAGCTTCAGTAGCGGGGTACAAGAGACCCAGTACTTC. Translating it yields CASSFSSGVQETQYF. Complete variable domain (other parts from reference TRBV11-2 and TRBJ2-5): EAGVAQSPRYKIIEKRQSVAFWCNPISGHATLYWYQQILGQGPKLLIQFQNNGVVDDSQLPKDRFSAERLKGVDSTLKIQPAKLEDSAVYLCASSFSSGVQETQYFGPGTRLLVL.

V is TRBV12-3 or TRBV12-4 and J is TRBJ1-2; unclear D gene. The V end lost 3 bases, the J end lost 9 bases, and 8 bases lay between the germline ends. The CDR3 runs 11 residues. CDR3 amino acids: CASSLGERYTF. The CDR3 region has the DNA TGTGCCAGCAGTTTGGGCGAGCGCTACACCTTC.

The chain couples TRBV11-3 to TRBJ2-7; D is unresolved. Between the trimmed V and J ends, which lost 1 base and 3 bases, there was a span of 16 bases. CDR1 and CDR2 (germline): SGHNT, YENEEA. This CDR3 spans 16 amino acids. The CDR3 loop is CASSLVGTQTHYEQYF. DNA for the CDR3: TGTGCCAGCAGCTTAGTGGGAACACAGACCCACTACGAGCAGTACTTC.

The chain recombines TRBV9 with TRBJ2-7, with D possibly called TRBD1 or TRBD2 (6 bases each). Germline CDR1 SGDLS, CDR2 YYNGEE. V gave up 1 base and J gave up 4 bases, with 15 bases separating them. This CDR3 has 15 residues. The CDR3 bases are TGTGCCAGCAGCGTAAATGGGGGGCGAGGATACGAGCAGTACTTC. The encoded protein is CASSVNGGRGYEQYF.

V is TRBV2 and J is TRBJ2-5; D is possibly TRBD2 (5 bases). CDR3 length equals 14 residues. Germline V lookup: CDR1 SNHLY, CDR2 FYNNEI. The germline V and J ends were trimmed by 6 bases and 2 bases, with 13 bases remaining between them. CDR3 loop: CASRCGQHQETQYF. Written as DNA, the CDR3 is TGTGCCAGCAGGTGCGGGCAACATCAAGAGACCCAGTACTTC.

As for this clonotype: An end of the junction does not agree with germline; a read error may underlie this. The chain links TRBV27 to TRBJ1-3, with D uncertain. Germline CDR1 MNHEY, CDR2 SMNVEV (reference sequence). This CDR3 contains 14 residues. The CDR3 region is CVSSLSGRGNTIYF. In DNA form, the CDR3 reads TGTGTCAGCAGTTTATCGGGCCGCGGAAACACCATATATTTT.

This chain uses TRBV6-5 with TRBJ1-4; possible D gene TRBD1, 5 bases. V gave up 6 bases and J gave up 7 bases, with 15 bases separating them. The germline V gene encodes CDR1 MNHEY and CDR2 SVGAGI. CDR3 length equals 14 residues. CDR3 sequence (DNA): TGTGCCAGCAGCAAGGACACGGCGGGTGAAAAACTGTTTTTT. Protein product: CASSKDTAGEKLFF.

The chain links TRBV2 to TRBJ2-3; D perhaps matches TRBD2 (5 bases). The CDR3 has 14 amino acids. V lost 4 bases, J lost 0 bases, and 8 bases lay in between. Per the germline V gene, CDR1 is SNHLY and CDR2 is FYNNEI. In DNA form, the CDR3 reads TGTGCCAGCAGTGTAAAGCGGAGCACAGATACGCAGTATTTT. Its translation: CASSVKRSTDTQYF.

This chain joins TRBV12-3 or TRBV12-4 and TRBJ1-2; maybe TRBD1 (6 bases). The CDR3 runs 15 residues. The V and J ends lost 5 bases and 0 bases respectively, with 13 bases between them. DNA for the CDR3: TGTGCCAGCAGTGTGGGGGCAGCATCTAACTATGGCTACACCTTC. Its translation: CASSVGAASNYGYTF.

The V and J genes are TRBV7-2 and TRBJ2-3; possible D gene TRBD2, 5 bases. Germline CDR1 reads SGHTA; CDR2 reads FQGNSA. The length of the CDR3 is 17 residues. Trimming took off 2 bases at V and 0 bases at J, with 15 bases between the two ends. The CDR3 region is CASSLTFTGVSTDTQYF. CDR3 coding DNA: TGTGCCAGCAGCTTAACCTTTACCGGGGTAAGCACAGATACGCAGTATTTT.

The table lists this clonotype with many counts. The rearrangement links TRBV18 to TRBJ2-7; D is ambiguous. The CDR3 extends over 13 amino acids. Trimming pared 2 bases from V and 2 bases from J, leaving 7 bases between. Germline CDR1 and CDR2: KGHSH and LQKENI. CDR3 in amino acids: CASSPAGAYEQYF. CDR3 nucleotides: TGTGCCAGCTCACCAGCAGGAGCCTACGAGCAGTACTTC.

The chain couples TRBV20-1 to TRBJ1-5; 7 nucleotides match TRBD1. The CDR3 extends over 17 amino acids. Germline assignment: CDR1 DFQATT and CDR2 SNEGSKA (reference sequence). V lost 6 bases and J lost 0; bases outside the gene matches: 14. CDR3 in DNA: TGCAGTGCCCCGCTACGGGCAGGGGGAAATAGCAATCAGCCCCAGCATTTT. Protein sequence: CSAPLRAGGNSNQPQHF.

This clonotype showed up just a few times. V gene TRBV9 combines with J gene TRBJ2-1, with 14 bases lining up with TRBD2. Trimming at V came to 2 bases and at J to 2 bases, leaving 12 bases not matched to a gene. The CDR3 runs 20 residues. Germline loops: CDR1 SGDLS, CDR2 YYNGEE. CDR3 loop: CASSVSSGTSGGRTYNEQFF. The CDR3 DNA follows: TGTGCCAGCAGCGTCTCATCCGGGACTAGCGGGGGCCGCACCTACAATGAGCAGTTCTTC.

The chain carries TRBV12-3 or TRBV12-4 and TRBJ2-7; 8 positions agree with TRBD2. J lost 7 bases, V lost 3 bases, and 11 bases had no gene match. The CDR3 loop spans 15 amino acids. The CDR3 nucleotides are TGTGCCAGCAGTTTCGGCGGGGGGATTTACAATGAGCAGTACTTC. The encoded protein is CASSFGGGIYNEQYF.

This sequence joins TRBV7-2 and TRBJ2-3; possible D gene TRBD2, 8 bases. V was clipped by 5 bases and J by 4 bases, with 25 bases between them. The CDR3 loop spans 18 amino acids. Looked up from germline, CDR1 is SGHTA and CDR2 is FQGNSA. DNA of the CDR3: TGTGCCAGCAGCCCAGGGGGGTCGTGGAGCGGGAGAGCAGATACGCAGTATTTT. Its translation: CASSPGGSWSGRADTQYF.

The V gene is TRBV2, the J gene TRBJ2-5, with D perhaps matching TRBD2 (6 bases). The CDR3 has 13 amino acids. Germline assignment: CDR1 SNHLY and CDR2 FYNNEI. The V end was cut by 6 bases, the J end by 5 bases, with 13 bases between. CDR3 sequence (DNA): TGTGCCAGCAGGGAGGGGTCGGTTGAGACCCAGTACTTC. This codes for CASREGSVETQYF.

The V call is TRBV20-1, the J call TRBJ2-5; no reliable D call. The germline V gene has CDR1 DFQATT and CDR2 SNEGSKA (reference sequence). V dropped 3 bases and J dropped 2 bases, with 7 bases sitting between them. The CDR3 has 12 residues. This CDR3 is CSAREVQETQYF. The CDR3 DNA sequence: TGCAGTGCTAGGGAAGTTCAAGAGACCCAGTACTTC.

This clonotype was seen a few times. CDR3 loop: CASSYRPGDTGELFF. The CDR3 DNA reads as TGTGCCAGCAGTTACCGCCCAGGGGACACCGGGGAGCTGTTTTTT. This chain connects TRBV6-5 to TRBJ2-2; tentatively, D is TRBD1 (6 bases). The CDR3 contains 15 residues. Germline V gene sequence: CDR1 MNHEY, CDR2 SVGAGI. V was trimmed by 2 bases and J by 3 bases, leaving 10 bases between them.

The genes are TRBV20-1 and TRBJ2-5, with D possibly matching TRBD1 (6 bases). Gene TRBJ2-7 matches the end of the DNA better, so the J call may be wrong. Per germline, CDR1 DFQATT and CDR2 SNEGSKA (reference sequence). CDR3 length: 13 residues. The DNA of the CDR3 is TGCAGTGCTACTTGGACAGCTACCTACGAGCAGTACTTC. Residues: CSATWTATYEQYF.

This clonotype was seen just once. A read error may account for a junction end that differs from germline. J is TRBJ1-6 and V is TRBV6-5, with D unclear. The CDR3 length is 14 residues. Germline loops: CDR1 MNHEY, CDR2 SVGAGI. DNA of the CDR3: TGTGCCAGCAGTTTGGACCGCAAGTTTTTGCCCCCCCACTTT. Its translation is CASSLDRKFLPPHF.

This chain connects TRBV3-1 to TRBJ1-2; D is unresolved. The V and J ends lost 1 base and 4 bases respectively, with 13 bases between them. CDR3 length: 15 amino acids. Germline loops: CDR1 LGHDT, CDR2 YNNKEL (reference sequence). Here the CDR3 reads CASSQGRQEIYGYTF. DNA for the CDR3: TGTGCCAGCAGCCAAGGGCGGCAGGAGATCTATGGCTACACCTTC.

The V gene is TRBV30, the J gene TRBJ2-2; D possibly corresponds to TRBD2 (7 bases). The ends were cut back, 7 bases at V and 0 bases at J, with 12 bases in the middle. This CDR3 is 14 amino acids long. Looked up from germline, CDR1 is GTSNPN and CDR2 is SVGIG (reference sequence). The CDR3 loop is CAYGGPSNTGELFF. CDR3 coding DNA: TGTGCCTACGGGGGGCCCTCGAACACCGGGGAGCTGTTTTTT.

This clonotype was counted only a few times. V and J are TRBV20-1 and TRBJ2-4; possibly TRBD1 for D (6 bases). The assigned J gene may be wrong: the sequence end matches TRBJ2-7 better. The CDR3 consists of 15 residues. CDR1 DFQATT and CDR2 SNEGSKA come from the germline V gene (reference sequence). Written as DNA, the CDR3 is TGCAGTGCTAATTCCGGACAGCGGACGACCTACGAGCAGTACTTC. Protein product: CSANSGQRTTYEQYF.

CDR3 region: CASSPRTGSYNSPLHF. CDR3 bases: TGCGCCAGCAGCCCACGGACGGGGTCCTATAATTCACCCCTCCACTTT. This chain links TRBV5-1 with TRBJ1-6; D call uncertain. With 4 bases removed from V and 1 base from J, the gap between germline ends came to 12 bases. This CDR3 is 16 amino acids long. In germline, CDR1 is SGHRS, CDR2 YFSETQ.

The table lists this clonotype with a few counts. CDR3: CASSPRPLSGEKLFF. The CDR3 DNA reads as TGTGCCAGCAGCCCTCGGCCTCTCTCGGGGGAAAAACTGTTTTTT. The chain joins TRBV5-5 to TRBJ1-4; D is ambiguous. The germline V gene has CDR1 SGHKS and CDR2 YYEKEE (reference sequence). The ends were cut back, 4 bases at V and 8 bases at J, with 18 bases in the middle. The CDR3 covers 15 residues.